Below, 17 T cell receptor beta chains from the same sample are listed, as sequenced in a study of blood T cell repertoires in COVID-19. Clones were sequenced by immunoSEQ multiplex PCR, and TCRdb holds only the in-frame ones, with some missing. This sample has over 120,000 clones, with 75% to 90% found just once. The sample comprised peripheral blood. Source of these receptors: a man aged 60 to 75 with active or convalescent COVID-19.

This clone showed up just a few times. This chain links TRBV27 with TRBJ1-3; maybe TRBD1 (5 bases). The germline V gene has CDR1 MNHEY and CDR2 SMNVEV (reference sequence). The CDR3 loop spans 18 amino acids. V lost 5 bases and J 0 bases, leaving 20 bases between the germline ends. This CDR3 reads CASSRFSGDQSSGNTIYF. The CDR3 DNA is TGTGCCAGCAGTAGGTTTTCGGGGGACCAGAGCTCTGGAAACACCATATATTTT.

The rearrangement uses TRBV27 and TRBJ2-3; D remains unclear. Germline lookup yields CDR1 MNHEY and CDR2 SMNVEV (reference sequence). The CDR3 runs to 11 residues. V dropped 5 bases and J dropped 8 bases, with 8 bases sitting between them. This CDR3 reads CASSLSSTQYF. The CDR3 bases are TGTGCCAGCAGTCTTAGCAGTACGCAGTATTTT.

V is TRBV28 and J is TRBJ1-2; 7 bases align to TRBD1. This CDR3 spans 14 amino acids. Looked up from germline, CDR1 is MDHEN and CDR2 is SYDVKM. The trim removed 3 bases at V and 5 bases at J, leaving 6 bases unmatched. This chain's CDR3 is CASSFLDREYGYTF. The CDR3 DNA reads as TGTGCCAGCAGTTTCCTCGACAGGGAATATGGCTACACCTTC.

The chain couples TRBV24-1 to TRBJ2-7; no reliable D call. Germline assignment: CDR1 KGHDR and CDR2 SFDVKD. With 2 bases removed from V and 4 bases from J, the gap between germline ends came to 8 bases. There are 13 residues in the CDR3. CDR3 in amino acids: CATSDSDNYEQYF. The CDR3, as DNA: TGTGCCACCAGTGATTCCGACAATTACGAGCAGTACTTC.

This chain joins TRBV9 and TRBJ2-2, with D maybe TRBD2 (6 bases). CDR3 length: 17 amino acids. V dropped 0 bases and J dropped 0 bases, with 12 bases sitting between them. From germline, CDR1 is SGDLS and CDR2 YYNGEE. CDR3 loop: CASSVARSGANTGELFF. The CDR3 bases are TGTGCCAGCAGCGTAGCTAGGTCGGGAGCGAACACCGGGGAGCTGTTTTTT.

CDR3 sequence (DNA): TGTGCCAGCAGCGTAGGTGTTAGCGGGAGTGTGGGCACAGATACGCAGTATTTT. Protein: CASSVGVSGSVGTDTQYF. V usage is TRBV9 and J usage is TRBJ2-3, with 9 positions matching TRBD2. With 0 bases clipped from V and 1 base from J, the junction kept 9 bases outside the gene matches. Germline lookup yields CDR1 SGDLS and CDR2 YYNGEE. This CDR3 has 18 amino acids.

The V and J genes are TRBV19 and TRBJ1-5; TRBD1 aligns across 8 bases. CDR3 length: 14 amino acids. Germline CDR1 reads LNHDA; CDR2 reads SQIVND (reference sequence). V was pared by 7 bases and J by 8 bases, with 10 bases of the junction left unmatched. This CDR3 is CASTPGRGREPQHF. The CDR3 DNA reads as TGTGCCAGTACCCCAGGCAGGGGGCGAGAGCCCCAGCATTTT.

Only a few counts were recorded for this clone. This chain links TRBV27 with TRBJ1-3, with 7 nucleotides matching TRBD1. CDR3 size: 14 residues. The trim removed 5 bases at V and 5 bases at J, leaving 6 bases unmatched. The germline CDR1 and CDR2 sequences are MNHEY and SMNVEV (reference sequence). DNA for the CDR3: TGTGCCAGCAGTGTCGACAGGGATCGAAACACCATATATTTT. This gives the protein CASSVDRDRNTIYF.

The chain recombines TRBV6-6 with TRBJ2-7, with D tentatively TRBD2 (5 bases). The CDR3 totals 16 residues. The V and J ends lost 2 bases and 5 bases respectively, with 19 bases between them. Germline V gene data show CDR1 as MNHNY and CDR2 as SVGAGI (reference sequence). The DNA for the CDR3 is TGTGCCAGCAGTTACCCAGTTGGAGCGGCCCAAAACGAGCAGTACTTC. It specifies CASSYPVGAAQNEQYF.

This rearrangement joins TRBV10-1 to TRBJ1-5; 8 positions match TRBD1. V was clipped by 6 bases and J by 6 bases; unmatched bases: 7. The germline gives CDR1 WNHNN, CDR2 SYGVQD (reference sequence). This CDR3 has 14 amino acids. The CDR3 sequence is CASRDQGAIQPQHF. Here the CDR3 DNA reads TGCGCCAGCAGAGACCAGGGGGCAATTCAGCCCCAGCATTTT.

The rearrangement links TRBV20-1 to TRBJ2-5; D gene ambiguous. V lost 0 bases and J 5 bases, leaving 4 bases between the germline ends. Germline V gene lookup returns CDR1 DFQATT and CDR2 SNEGSKA (reference sequence). This CDR3 has 11 amino acids. The CDR3 bases are TGCAGTGCTAGAGATATGGAGACCCAGTACTTC. Amino acid sequence: CSARDMETQYF.

This chain uses TRBV28 with TRBJ1-2; 7 nucleotides line up with TRBD1. The V gene end was trimmed by 3 bases and the J gene end by 1 base; junction bases not matched to a gene: 2. Germline loops: CDR1 MDHEN, CDR2 SYDVKM. This CDR3 has 14 amino acids. The CDR3 DNA reads as TGTGCCAGCAGTTTGACAGGGATTAACTATGGCTACACCTTC. Protein: CASSLTGINYGYTF.

J is TRBJ1-1 and V is TRBV28; possibly TRBD1 for D (5 bases). Germline V CDR1 and CDR2: MDHEN, SYDVKM. This CDR3 is built from 13 residues. Trimming pared 9 bases from V and 2 bases from J, leaving 13 bases between. Here the CDR3 reads CASVGALNTEAFF. The CDR3 nucleotides are TGTGCCAGTGTAGGGGCCCTCAACACTGAAGCTTTCTTT.

This chain uses TRBV3-1 (or the pseudogene TRBV3-2) with TRBJ2-7; 13 bases agree with TRBD2. This CDR3 is 15 amino acids long. Germline assignment: CDR1 LGHDT and CDR2 YNNKEL (reference sequence). V shed 3 bases and J 5 bases; nucleotides not matched to a gene: 4. This CDR3 reads CASSHPTSGGDEQYF. In nucleotides, the CDR3 is TGTGCCAGCAGCCATCCCACTAGCGGGGGGGACGAGCAGTACTTC.

V is TRBV6-2 or TRBV6-3 and J is TRBJ1-1; possible D gene TRBD1, 5 bases. The CDR3 consists of 14 residues. Looked up from germline, CDR1 is MNHEY and CDR2 is SVGEGT. Trimming shortened V by 5 bases and J by 6 bases, and 16 bases separated the two germline ends. CDR3 coding DNA: TGTGCCAGCAGTCCCCCCCCGGGGGGGGCTGAAGCTTTCTTT. This encodes CASSPPPGGAEAFF.

This clone appeared a few times. The chain links TRBV2 to TRBJ1-5; the D gene is possibly TRBD1 (6 bases). The germline V and J ends were trimmed by 6 bases and 1 base, with 13 bases remaining between them. CDR1 is SNHLY, CDR2 FYNNEI, per germline. The CDR3 covers 15 residues. CDR3 loop: CASSRIQGSNQPQHF. The CDR3, as DNA: TGTGCCAGCAGCCGAATACAGGGAAGCAATCAGCCCCAGCATTTT.

The chain has TRBV11-2 and TRBJ2-1; 14 nucleotides agree with TRBD2. Germline V CDR1 and CDR2: SGHAT, FQNNGV. Trimming at V came to 1 base and at J to 2 bases, leaving 7 bases not matched to a gene. The CDR3 runs 19 residues. The CDR3 DNA reads as TGTGCCAGCAGCTTAGTAGAGGGACTAGCGGGGGCCGCCTACAATGAGCAGTTCTTC. As protein: CASSLVEGLAGAAYNEQFF.